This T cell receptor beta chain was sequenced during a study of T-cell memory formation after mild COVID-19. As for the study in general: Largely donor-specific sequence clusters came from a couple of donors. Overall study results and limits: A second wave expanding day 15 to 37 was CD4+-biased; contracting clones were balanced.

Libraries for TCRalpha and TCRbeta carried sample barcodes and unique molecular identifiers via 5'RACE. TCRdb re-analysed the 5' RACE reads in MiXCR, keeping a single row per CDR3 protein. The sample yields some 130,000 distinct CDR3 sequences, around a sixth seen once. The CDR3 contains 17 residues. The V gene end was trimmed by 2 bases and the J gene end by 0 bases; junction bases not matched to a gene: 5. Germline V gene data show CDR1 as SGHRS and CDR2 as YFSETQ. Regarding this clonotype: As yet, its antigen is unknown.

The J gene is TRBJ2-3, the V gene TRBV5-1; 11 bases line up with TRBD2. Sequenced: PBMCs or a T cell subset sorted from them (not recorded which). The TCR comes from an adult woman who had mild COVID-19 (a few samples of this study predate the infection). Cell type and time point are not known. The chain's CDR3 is CASSFARTSGSTDTQYF. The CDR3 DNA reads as TGCGCCAGCAGCTTCGCTAGGACTAGCGGGAGCACAGATACGCAGTATTTT.